The entry below describes one TCR beta chain. Its antigen is not known. Germline V CDR1 and CDR2: GTSNPN, SVGIG (reference sequence). This CDR3 has 16 residues. After removal of 2 bases from V and 4 bases from J, the junction contained 11 bases not matched to a gene. The entry originates in a study of PD-1 blockade in mismatch repair-deficient tumors. About the research overall: Patients had approximately 11 mismatch repair-deficient cancer types, all previously treated and progressing. Study-wide points: Tumor-resident clones, often absent from pretreatment blood, expanded after pembrolizumab and then contracted.

Sequencing used immunoSEQ multiplex PCR; TCRdb keeps in-frame clones, though not all of them. This sample carries 50,000 to 75,000 clones, about 91% of them seen once, and the ten largest clones take approximately 15%. PCR or immunohistochemistry showed mismatch repair deficiency in every enrolled patient. A few pembrolizumab responders had their TCRs sequenced. The V gene is TRBV30, the J gene TRBJ1-2; 9 bases agree with TRBD1. The source was peripheral blood, collected 52 weeks after starting pembrolizumab. The TCR originated in an adult with mismatch repair-deficient cancer. The CDR3 coding sequence is TGTGCCTGGAGTCTCACCGGGACAGGGATGGGCTATGGCTACACCTTC. Protein: CAWSLTGTGMGYGYTF. The variable domain in full, completed from reference TRBV30 and TRBJ1-2, reads SQTIHQWPATLVQPVGSPLSLECTVEGTSNPNLYWYRQAAGRGLQLLFYSVGIGQISSEVPQNLSASRPQDRQFILSSKKLLLSDSGFYLCAWSLTGTGMGYGYTFGSGTRLTVV.